What follows is one T cell receptor (beta chain) and its context. The antigen it recognizes is unknown. No base-level quality is on record; no much larger clone is a single base apart. The junction shows trimming of 1 base on V and 8 bases on J, plus 14 bases between the germline ends. The CDR3 covers 13 residues, taking in both the cysteine and the phenylalanine. Only CDR3 DNA is held: 39 bases, read in frame from base 1. From the germline V gene (reference sequence), CDR1 is DFQATT and CDR2 is SNEGSKA. In the ophthalmopathy patients, disease was moderately to severely active, with a Clinical Activity Score of 3 or more, a NOSPECS grade of 4 or more, and a duration of less than 3 months. Patients with uncontrolled infections, other autoimmune diseases, pregnancy or lactation were excluded. Diagnoses relied on clinical symptoms, serum thyroxine and TRAb, thyroid ultrasound and orbital computed tomography. PBMCs were separated from roughly 10 ml of fresh peripheral blood using Ficoll-Paque density gradient centrifugation. Trizol reagent was used to extract total RNA, and RNA quality was then checked on an Agilent 2100 Bioanalyzer.

This entry is derived from a study of T cells in Graves' hyperthyroidism and ophthalmopathy (dated by TCRdb to the late 2010s). As for the study more broadly: Peripheral blood was sampled at the time of initial diagnosis, prior to any treatment. Following sampling, methimazole starting at 30 mg daily was given to hyperthyroidism patients, and high-dose intravenous methylprednisolone was given to ophthalmopathy patients. Prospective prediction of ophthalmopathy was tested in an independent validation cohort of fewer than 20 hyperthyroidism patients and around 16 patients who later progressed to ophthalmopathy. The roughly 90 discovery patients were divided at random into training and test sets in a 7:3 ratio. The paper reports TCR Vbeta CDR3 sequencing of 135 peripheral blood samples: over 40 ophthalmopathy, some 80 hyperthyroidism and around 17 progressor patients. The study also compared thyroid tissue and blood T-cell repertoires from about six Graves' hyperthyroidism patients. To identify TCR V-J signatures that set the groups apart, the researchers used a discovery cohort of 90 to 100 patients, made up of fewer than 50 with Graves' ophthalmopathy and 55 to 65 with stable Graves' hyperthyroidism.

The TCR beta CDR3 regions were amplified from RNA transcripts. A first-round RT-PCR of the TCR CDR3 used the HTBI primer set with the Qiagen OneStep RT-PCR kit. The libraries were constructed in a second round of multiplex PCR and then size-selected and purified. Paired-end sequencing of the libraries was performed with 100 bp reads on an Illumina HiSeq2000. The study's processing was this. SOAPnuke was used to process the raw data, with reads discarded if the reads contained adapters or uncalled bases, had a mean Phred below 15, or lacked an exact constant-primer or identifier match. High-quality paired reads were merged with COPE v1.2.5, and unique nucleotide sequences were defined as clonotypes. MiTCR v1.1 was used to align clonotypes to the IMGT TRBV, TRBD and TRBJ reference segments. Only V-J combinations with frequency above 0.0001, covering roughly 99% of repertoires, were analysed. A TCS score was defined as the ratio between F50 (clonal expansion) and ExV (chaos), using BLOSUM62-based TCRdist between CDR3 peptides within each V-J. Welch's t-statistics and random forest reduced approximately 520 V-J features to 10 to 15, which were used in a naive Bayes classifier (R e1071). The public sequencing data were trimmed at Q25 with fastp and processed into clonotypes with MiXCR by TCRdb, which kept only in-frame beta chains. Under each unique CDR3 protein, matching rows form one entry showing the most common genes and DNA. It is TCRdb's table, rather than the study itself, that gives the V and J calls and clone size. This sample holds around 540,000 distinct CDR3 sequences; 16% were observed only once. Of the sample, roughly 29% falls within the top ten clones.

Beyond this particular receptor, the publication reports: Ophthalmopathy was separated from stable hyperthyroidism by a 13 V-J signature model, with just over 85% sensitivity and around 81% specificity obtained in cross-validation and 80%/75% obtained in testing. In validation, the model predicted progression to ophthalmopathy with around 71% sensitivity and roughly 72% specificity, a median of approximately 6.5 months before onset. Most expanded thyroid clonotypes (frequency above 0.001) were also detected in blood, suggesting blood repertoires may reflect thyroid immune responses. Sample size was not statistically predetermined, and investigators were not blinded to group allocation.

The sample consisted of blood. This TCR came from a woman aged 25 to 45 with Graves' ophthalmopathy. The rearranged chain carries TRBV20-1 and TRBJ1-2; TRBD1 is a possible D gene, resting on 6 matching bases. The nucleotide sequence is given as TGCAGTGCTAGAGGGGGGGGGGCTCTCGGCTACACCTTC. Its protein is CSARGGGALGYTF.